This entry is about one T cell receptor beta chain. As yet, its antigen is unknown. The data belong to a study of siplizumab effects on memory and regulatory T cells. Findings of the study overall: Confirmation was lacking for the suppressive function of proliferating Tregs derived from siplizumab cultures. The alloreactive clones that mapped to unstimulated subsets made up only a minor fraction. Mappable alloreactive CD4+ clones came from Treg cells more than 60% of the time on average with siplizumab, against 25% to 30% in controls.

This table comes from immunoSEQ multiplex PCR, and its TCRdb copy is limited to in-frame clones, with some not included. This sample has around 120,000 clones; approximately 94% occur once, and the top ten carry roughly 1.5%. In germline, CDR1 is SGHTA, CDR2 FQGNSA. CDR3 size: 14 residues. J lost 10 bases, V lost 6 bases, and 8 bases had no gene match. This TCR was sampled from a human donor in good health. This chain links TRBV7-2 with TRBJ2-1; 11 bases fit TRBD2. The specimen sequenced was non-Treg CD4+ T cells sorted from blood. This CDR3 is CASSYQGTSGEQFF. CDR3 nucleotides: TGTGCCAGCAGTTACCAAGGGACTAGCGGCGAGCAGTTCTTC. The variable domain in full, with the rest retrieved from reference TRBV7-2 and TRBJ2-1, is GAGVSQSPSNKVTEKGKDVELRCDPISGHTALYWYRQSLGQGLEFLIYFQGNSAPDKSGLPSDRFSAERTGGSVSTLTIQRTQQEDSAVYLCASSYQGTSGEQFFGPGTRLTVL.